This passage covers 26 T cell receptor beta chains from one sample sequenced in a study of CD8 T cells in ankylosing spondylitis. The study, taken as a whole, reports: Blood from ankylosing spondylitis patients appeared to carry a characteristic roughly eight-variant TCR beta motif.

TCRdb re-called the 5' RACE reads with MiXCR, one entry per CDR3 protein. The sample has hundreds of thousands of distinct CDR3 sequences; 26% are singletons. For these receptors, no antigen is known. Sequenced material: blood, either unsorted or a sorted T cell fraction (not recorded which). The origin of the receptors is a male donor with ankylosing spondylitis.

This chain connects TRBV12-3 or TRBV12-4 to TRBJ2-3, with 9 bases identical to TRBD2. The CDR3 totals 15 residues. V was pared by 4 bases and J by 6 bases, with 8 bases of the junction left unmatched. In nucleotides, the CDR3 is TGTGCCAGCAGTTACGCGGGGGGGGCCGGGGATACGCAGTATTTT. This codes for CASSYAGGAGDTQYF.

Written as DNA, the CDR3 is TGCAGTGCTAGAGGTTCGACTCGATCCTACGAGCAGTACTTC. This sequence encodes CSARGSTRSYEQYF. This sequence joins TRBV20-1 and TRBJ2-7; D gene unclear. Per germline, CDR1 DFQATT and CDR2 SNEGSKA (reference sequence). Trimming pared 1 base from V and 1 base from J, leaving 11 bases between. This CDR3 has 14 residues.

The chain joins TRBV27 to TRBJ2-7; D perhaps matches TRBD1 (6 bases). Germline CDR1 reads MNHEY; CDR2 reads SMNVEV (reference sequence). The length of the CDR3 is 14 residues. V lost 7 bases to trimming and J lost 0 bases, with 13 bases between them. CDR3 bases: TGTGCCAGCAAAAAACAGGGCATCTCCTACGAGCAGTACGTC. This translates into CASKKQGISYEQYV.

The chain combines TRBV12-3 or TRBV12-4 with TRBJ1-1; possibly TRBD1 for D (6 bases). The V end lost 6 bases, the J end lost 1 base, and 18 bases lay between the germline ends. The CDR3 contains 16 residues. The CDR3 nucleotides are TGTGCCAGCAGACTTAGAGGGGGGAGGGAGAACACTGAAGCTTTCTTT. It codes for CASRLRGGRENTEAFF.

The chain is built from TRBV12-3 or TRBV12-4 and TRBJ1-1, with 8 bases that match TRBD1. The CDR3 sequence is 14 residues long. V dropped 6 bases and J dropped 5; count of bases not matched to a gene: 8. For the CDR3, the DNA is TGTGCCAGCAGCACCCACAGGGGGGTAACTGAAGCTTTCTTT. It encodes CASSTHRGVTEAFF.

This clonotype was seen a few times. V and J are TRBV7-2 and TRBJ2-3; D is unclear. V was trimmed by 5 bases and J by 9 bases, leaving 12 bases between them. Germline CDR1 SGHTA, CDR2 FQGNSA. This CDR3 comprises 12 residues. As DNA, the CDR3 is TGTGCCAGCAGCGAATACGCGTCGACGCAGTATTTT. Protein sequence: CASSEYASTQYF.

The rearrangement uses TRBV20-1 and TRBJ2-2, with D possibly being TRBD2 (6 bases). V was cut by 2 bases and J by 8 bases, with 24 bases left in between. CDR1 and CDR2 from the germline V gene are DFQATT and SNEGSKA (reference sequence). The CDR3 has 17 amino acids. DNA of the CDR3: TGCAGTGCTAGAATTTTTCGAGCGGGTAGAAACGGGGGGGAGCTGTTTTTT. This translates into CSARIFRAGRNGGELFF.

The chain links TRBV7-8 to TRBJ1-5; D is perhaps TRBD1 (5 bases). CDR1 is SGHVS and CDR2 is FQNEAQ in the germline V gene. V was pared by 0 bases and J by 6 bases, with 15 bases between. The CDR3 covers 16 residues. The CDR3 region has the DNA TGTGCCAGCAGCTTAGCGAGACAAGGGGCAGGTCAGCCCCAGCATTTT. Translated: CASSLARQGAGQPQHF.

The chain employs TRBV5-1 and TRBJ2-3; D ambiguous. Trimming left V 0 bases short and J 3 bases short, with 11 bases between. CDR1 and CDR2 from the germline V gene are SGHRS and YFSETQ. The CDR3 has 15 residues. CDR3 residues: CASSLEEPVTDTQYF. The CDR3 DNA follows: TGCGCCAGCAGCTTGGAGGAGCCTGTTACAGATACGCAGTATTTT.

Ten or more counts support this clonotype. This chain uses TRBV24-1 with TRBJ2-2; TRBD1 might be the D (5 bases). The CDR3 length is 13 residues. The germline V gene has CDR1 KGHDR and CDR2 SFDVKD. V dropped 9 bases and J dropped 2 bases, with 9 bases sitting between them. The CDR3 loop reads CATRQGNTGELFF. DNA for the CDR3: TGTGCCACCCGCCAGGGAAACACCGGGGAGCTGTTTTTT.

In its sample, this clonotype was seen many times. This chain's CDR3 is CSAPPATTNEKLFF. The DNA for the CDR3 is TGCAGTGCTCCACCGGCAACAACTAATGAAAAACTGTTTTTT. The V call is TRBV20-1, the J call TRBJ1-4; D is undetermined. The CDR3 consists of 14 residues. The germline V gene has CDR1 DFQATT and CDR2 SNEGSKA (reference sequence). V was clipped by 5 bases and J by 0 bases, with 10 bases between them.

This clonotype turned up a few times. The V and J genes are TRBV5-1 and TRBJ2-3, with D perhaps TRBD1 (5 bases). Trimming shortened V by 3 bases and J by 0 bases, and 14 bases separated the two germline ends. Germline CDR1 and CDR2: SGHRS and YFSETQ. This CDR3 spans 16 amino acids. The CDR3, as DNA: TGCGCCAGCAGCTCCTTACCAGGGTTTAGCACAGATACGCAGTATTTT. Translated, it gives CASSSLPGFSTDTQYF.

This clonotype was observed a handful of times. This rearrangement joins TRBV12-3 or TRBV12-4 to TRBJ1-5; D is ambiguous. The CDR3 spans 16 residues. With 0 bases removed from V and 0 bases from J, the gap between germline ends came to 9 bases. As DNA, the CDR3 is TGTGCCAGCAGTTTAGCCGGGCCCCTTAGCAATCAGCCCCAGCATTTT. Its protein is CASSLAGPLSNQPQHF.

Here the CDR3 DNA reads TGTGCCAGCAGCCAATCAGGGTATGGGCAGCCCCAGCATTTT. Protein: CASSQSGYGQPQHF. This chain links TRBV3-1 with TRBJ1-5, with D possibly matching TRBD1 (5 bases). Germline CDR1 and CDR2: LGHDT and YNNKEL (reference sequence). The CDR3 has 14 amino acids. V lost 2 bases, J lost 7 bases, and 12 bases lay in between.

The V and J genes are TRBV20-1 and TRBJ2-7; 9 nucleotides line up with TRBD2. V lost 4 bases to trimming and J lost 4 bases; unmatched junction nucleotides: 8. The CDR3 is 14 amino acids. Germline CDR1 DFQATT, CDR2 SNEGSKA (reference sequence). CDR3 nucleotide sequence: TGCAGTGCTACCCAGGGTAGCGGGAGTTACGAGCAGTACTTC. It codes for CSATQGSGSYEQYF.

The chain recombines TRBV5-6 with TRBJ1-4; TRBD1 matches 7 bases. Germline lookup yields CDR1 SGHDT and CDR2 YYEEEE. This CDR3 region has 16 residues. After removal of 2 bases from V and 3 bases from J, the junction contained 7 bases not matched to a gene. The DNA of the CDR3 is TGTGCCAGCAGCTTTACAGGGGAGCGGCCTAATGAAAAACTGTTTTTT. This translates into CASSFTGERPNEKLFF.

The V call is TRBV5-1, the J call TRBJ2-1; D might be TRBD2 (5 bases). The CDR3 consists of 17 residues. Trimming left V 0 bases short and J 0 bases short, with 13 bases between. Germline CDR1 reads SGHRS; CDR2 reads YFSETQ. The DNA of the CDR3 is TGCGCCAGCAGCTTGGCCCGGGGAGAAAGCTCCTACAATGAGCAGTTCTTC. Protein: CASSLARGESSYNEQFF.

CDR3 amino acids: CASHLGGLQGGNTQYF. CDR3 DNA sequence: TGTGCCAGCCACCTTGGGGGCCTACAGGGAGGAAACACGCAGTATTTT. The chain recombines TRBV18 with TRBJ2-3, with D possibly being TRBD1 or TRBD2 (6 bases each). V lost 8 bases, J lost 9 bases, and 27 bases lay in between. CDR1 is KGHSH and CDR2 is LQKENI in the germline V gene. CDR3 length equals 16 residues. Based on the CDR3 plus reference TRBV18 and TRBJ2-3, the full variable domain is NAGVMQNPRHLVRRRGQEARLRCSPMKGHSHVYWYRQLPEEGLKFMVYLQKENIIDESGMPKERFSAEFPKEGPSILRIQQVVRGDSAAYFCASHLGGLQGGNTQYFGPGTRLTVL.

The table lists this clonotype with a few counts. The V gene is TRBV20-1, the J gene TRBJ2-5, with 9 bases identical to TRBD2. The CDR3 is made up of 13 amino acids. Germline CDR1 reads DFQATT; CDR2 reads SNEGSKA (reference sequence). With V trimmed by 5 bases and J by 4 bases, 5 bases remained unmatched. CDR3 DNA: TGCAGTGCTTTAGCGGGAGTGGGAGAGACCCAGTACTTC. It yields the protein CSALAGVGETQYF.

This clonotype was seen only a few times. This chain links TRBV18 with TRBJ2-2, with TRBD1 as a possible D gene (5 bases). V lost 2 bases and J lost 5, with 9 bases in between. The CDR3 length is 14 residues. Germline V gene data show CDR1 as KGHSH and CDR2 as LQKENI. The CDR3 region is CASSPGAWTGELFF. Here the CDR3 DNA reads TGTGCCAGCTCACCAGGGGCTTGGACCGGGGAGCTGTTTTTT.

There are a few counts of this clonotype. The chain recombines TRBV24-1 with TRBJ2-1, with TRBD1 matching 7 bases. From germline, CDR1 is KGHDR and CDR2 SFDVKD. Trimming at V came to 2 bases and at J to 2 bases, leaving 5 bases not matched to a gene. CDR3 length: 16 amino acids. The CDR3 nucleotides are TGTGCCACCAGTGATTCCGGCAGGGGGACCTACAATGAGCAGTTCTTC. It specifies CATSDSGRGTYNEQFF.

CDR3 sequence (DNA): TGTGCCATCAGTGGTGGGCAGGGGGCCTACACTGAAGCTTTCTTT. It translates to CAISGGQGAYTEAFF. The chain joins TRBV10-3 to TRBJ1-1; 8 positions match TRBD1. The V gene end was trimmed by 4 bases and the J gene end by 3 bases; junction bases not matched to a gene: 7. CDR1 is ENHRY and CDR2 is SYGVKD in the germline V gene. The CDR3 length is 15 residues.

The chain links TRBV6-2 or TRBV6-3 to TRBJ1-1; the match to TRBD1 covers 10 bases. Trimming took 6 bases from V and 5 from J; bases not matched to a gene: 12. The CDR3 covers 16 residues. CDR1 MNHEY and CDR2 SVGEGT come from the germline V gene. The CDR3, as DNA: TGTGCCAGCAGCCAACGGGACAGGGGTTCCGGGACTGAAGCTTTCTTT. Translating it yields CASSQRDRGSGTEAFF.

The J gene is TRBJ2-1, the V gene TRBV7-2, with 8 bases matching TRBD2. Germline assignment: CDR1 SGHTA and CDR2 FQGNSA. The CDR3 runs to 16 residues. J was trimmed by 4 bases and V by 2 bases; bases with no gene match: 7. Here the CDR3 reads CASSLKGSGAYNEQFF. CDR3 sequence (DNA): TGTGCCAGCAGCTTAAAAGGTAGCGGGGCTTACAATGAGCAGTTCTTC.

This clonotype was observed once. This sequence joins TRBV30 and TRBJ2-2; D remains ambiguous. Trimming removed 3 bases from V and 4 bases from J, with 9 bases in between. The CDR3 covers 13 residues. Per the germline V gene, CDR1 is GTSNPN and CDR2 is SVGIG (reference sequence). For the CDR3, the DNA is TGTGCCTGGAGAGAACCGGGCACCGGGGAGCTGTTTTTT. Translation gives CAWREPGTGELFF.

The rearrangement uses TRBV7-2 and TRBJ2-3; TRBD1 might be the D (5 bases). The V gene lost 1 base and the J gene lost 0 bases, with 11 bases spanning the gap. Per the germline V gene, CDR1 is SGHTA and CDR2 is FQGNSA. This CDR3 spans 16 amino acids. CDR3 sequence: CASSLGLDTSTDTQYF. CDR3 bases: TGTGCCAGCAGCTTAGGATTGGACACCAGCACAGATACGCAGTATTTT.